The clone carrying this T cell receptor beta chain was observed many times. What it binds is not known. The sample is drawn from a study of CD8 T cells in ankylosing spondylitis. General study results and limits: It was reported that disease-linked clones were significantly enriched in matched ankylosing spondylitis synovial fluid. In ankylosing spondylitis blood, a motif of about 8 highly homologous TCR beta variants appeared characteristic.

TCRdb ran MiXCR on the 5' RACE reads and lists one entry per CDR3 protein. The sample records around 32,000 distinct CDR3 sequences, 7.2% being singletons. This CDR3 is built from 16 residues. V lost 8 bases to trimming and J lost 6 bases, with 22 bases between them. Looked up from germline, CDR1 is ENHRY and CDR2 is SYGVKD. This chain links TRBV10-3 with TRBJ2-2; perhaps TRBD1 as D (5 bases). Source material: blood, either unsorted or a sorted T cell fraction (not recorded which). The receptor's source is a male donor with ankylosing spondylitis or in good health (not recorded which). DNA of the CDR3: TGTGCCATCCCACGGCAGGTTAATGGGGCCGCCGGGGAGCTGTTTTTT. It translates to CAIPRQVNGAAGELFF.